The rows below give T cell receptor beta chains drawn from one sample of a study of CD8 T cells in ankylosing spondylitis. One entry per CDR3 protein, called by TCRdb with MiXCR from the 5' RACE reads. The repertoire has about 160,000 distinct CDR3 sequences, 15% to 20% of them found once; the top ten carry around 7.6%. Sequencing was performed on blood, either unsorted or a sorted T cell fraction (not recorded which). The receptor set was obtained from a male donor with ankylosing spondylitis or in good health (not recorded which). CDR3s include the opening cysteine and the closing phenylalanine or tryptophan. A D gene is named only where the DNA matches it firmly. Clone size is stated in some rows and not others, as once, few, many or a class when expanded.

v_call: TRBV6-5
j_call: TRBJ2-2
d_call: -
clone_size: many
cdr3_aa: CASSYATGELFF
cdr3_nt: TGTGCCAGCAGTTACGCCACCGGGGAGCTGTTTTTT

v_call: TRBV10-3
j_call: TRBJ1-1
d_call: -
clone_size: few
cdr3_aa: CAISEGPEAFF
cdr3_nt: TGTGCCATCAGTGAGGGCCCTGAAGCTTTCTTT

v_call: TRBV28
j_call: TRBJ2-1
d_call: -
clone_size: -
cdr3_aa: CASRSIGARASKAQFF
cdr3_nt: TGTGCCAGCAGATCTATTGGGGCCCGTGCGTCAAAGGCGCAGTTCTTC

v_call: TRBV21-1
j_call: TRBJ1-5
d_call: -
clone_size: few
cdr3_aa: CASTDGRHRDQPQHF
cdr3_nt: TGTGCCAGCACCGACGGACGGCACCGAGATCAGCCCCAGCATTTT

v_call: TRBV28
j_call: TRBJ1-1
d_call: -
clone_size: -
cdr3_aa: CASSSVRNTEAFF
cdr3_nt: TGTGCCAGCAGTTCGGTAAGGAACACTGAAGCTTTCTTT

v_call: TRBV5-1
j_call: TRBJ1-3
d_call: -
clone_size: many
cdr3_aa: CASSSLDSGSGNTIYF
cdr3_nt: TGCGCCAGCAGCTCCCTTGACAGTGGCTCTGGAAACACCATATATTTT

v_call: TRBV6-5
j_call: TRBJ1-4
d_call: -
clone_size: few
cdr3_aa: CASSYGAGLFFEKLFF
cdr3_nt: TGTGCCAGCAGTTACGGGGCCGGGCTCTTTTTTGAAAAACTGTTTTTT

v_call: TRBV20-1
j_call: TRBJ1-4
d_call: -
clone_size: many
cdr3_aa: CSARKDLGVAEKLFF
cdr3_nt: TGCAGTGCTAGAAAGGATCTCGGGGTAGCTGAAAAACTGTTTTTT

v_call: TRBV20-1
j_call: TRBJ2-7
d_call: -
clone_size: many
cdr3_aa: CSARTGQDLSYEQYF
cdr3_nt: TGCAGTGCTAGAACTGGACAAGACCTCTCCTACGAGCAGTACTTC

v_call: TRBV10-3
j_call: TRBJ1-5
d_call: -
clone_size: many
cdr3_aa: CAISEEGFQPQHF
cdr3_nt: TGTGCCATCAGTGAGGAGGGGTTTCAGCCCCAGCATTTT

v_call: TRBV6-1
j_call: TRBJ1-5
d_call: -
clone_size: -
cdr3_aa: CASGAEGNQPQHF
cdr3_nt: TGTGCCAGCGGGGCGGAAGGGAATCAGCCCCAGCATTTT

v_call: TRBV12-5
j_call: TRBJ2-1
d_call: TRBD1
clone_size: few
cdr3_aa: CASGSGTGNNEQFF
cdr3_nt: TGTGCTAGTGGTTCCGGGACAGGAAACAATGAGCAGTTCTTC

v_call: TRBV20-1
j_call: TRBJ2-7
d_call: -
clone_size: -
cdr3_aa: CSASTGLSSYEQYF
cdr3_nt: TGCAGTGCTAGTACTGGACTCTCCTCCTACGAGCAGTACTTC

v_call: TRBV20-1
j_call: TRBJ2-3
d_call: TRBD2
clone_size: -
cdr3_aa: CSARGTSGTGTQYF
cdr3_nt: TGCAGTGCGCGGGGGACTAGCGGGACTGGTACGCAGTATTTT

v_call: TRBV24-1
j_call: TRBJ2-1
d_call: TRBD2
clone_size: many
cdr3_aa: CATSGTSGTNEQFF
cdr3_nt: TGTGCCACCAGCGGGACTAGCGGGACAAATGAGCAGTTCTTC

v_call: TRBV5-4
j_call: TRBJ2-5
d_call: -
clone_size: many
cdr3_aa: CASSAEDGQETQYF
cdr3_nt: TGTGCCAGCAGCGCCGAGGATGGCCAAGAGACCCAGTACTTC

v_call: TRBV20-1
j_call: TRBJ1-4
d_call: -
clone_size: few
cdr3_aa: CSARDTTYPNEKLFF
cdr3_nt: TGCAGTGCCAGGGACACTACCTACCCTAATGAAAAACTGTTTTTT

v_call: TRBV7-6
j_call: TRBJ2-1
d_call: TRBD2
clone_size: few
cdr3_aa: CASSLAGLAYNEQFF
cdr3_nt: TGTGCCAGCAGCTTAGCCGGACTAGCGTACAATGAGCAGTTCTTC

v_call: TRBV2
j_call: TRBJ2-5
d_call: -
clone_size: -
cdr3_aa: CASQGWTSLGQTQHF
cdr3_nt: TGTGCCAGCCAAGGGTGGACTAGTCTAGGACAGACCCAGCACTTC

v_call: TRBV5-1
j_call: TRBJ1-1
d_call: -
clone_size: many
cdr3_aa: CASSLAPGKRDEAFF
cdr3_nt: TGCGCCAGCAGCTTGGCCCCAGGAAAGCGCGATGAAGCTTTCTTT

v_call: TRBV9
j_call: TRBJ2-2
d_call: -
clone_size: many
cdr3_aa: CASSSGPPSNTGELFF
cdr3_nt: TGTGCCAGCAGCTCCGGTCCGCCTTCAAACACCGGGGAGCTGTTTTTT

v_call: TRBV2
j_call: TRBJ2-3
d_call: -
clone_size: many
cdr3_aa: CASSERTVSTDTQYF
cdr3_nt: TGTGCCAGCAGTGAAAGGACCGTTAGCACAGATACGCAGTATTTT

v_call: TRBV29-1
j_call: TRBJ1-3
d_call: -
clone_size: many
cdr3_aa: CSALRGVAGNTIYF
cdr3_nt: TGCAGCGCCCTCCGGGGGGTAGCGGGAAACACCATATATTTT

v_call: TRBV20-1
j_call: TRBJ1-6
d_call: -
clone_size: once
cdr3_aa: CSARTPGWAMNSPLHF
cdr3_nt: TGCAGTGCTAGAACTCCCGGATGGGCGATGAATTCACCCCTCCACTTT

v_call: TRBV7-8
j_call: TRBJ2-1
d_call: TRBD2
clone_size: few
cdr3_aa: CASSLRAGGDNEQFF
cdr3_nt: TGTGCCAGCAGCTTAAGGGCGGGAGGGGACAATGAGCAGTTCTTC

v_call: TRBV10-3
j_call: TRBJ1-5
d_call: -
clone_size: few
cdr3_aa: CAISPDLNQPQHF
cdr3_nt: TGTGCCATCAGTCCGGACCTTAATCAGCCCCAGCATTTT

v_call: TRBV28
j_call: TRBJ2-7
d_call: TRBD2
clone_size: few
cdr3_aa: CASSLGTSGINYEQYF
cdr3_nt: TGTGCCAGCAGTCTAGGGACTAGCGGGATTAACTACGAGCAGTACTTC

v_call: TRBV6-2/TRBV6-3
j_call: TRBJ2-3
d_call: -
clone_size: -
cdr3_aa: CASKKSPPPDTQYF
cdr3_nt: TGTGCCAGCAAGAAGTCTCCACCCCCAGATACGCAGTATTTT

v_call: TRBV29-1
j_call: TRBJ1-1
d_call: -
clone_size: few
cdr3_aa: CSVGAGYRAFF
cdr3_nt: TGCAGCGTTGGAGCAGGGTACCGAGCTTTCTTT

v_call: TRBV3-1
j_call: TRBJ1-1
d_call: -
clone_size: many
cdr3_aa: CASSQALRGSEAFF
cdr3_nt: TGTGCCAGCAGCCAAGCCCTCAGGGGATCTGAAGCTTTCTTT

v_call: TRBV20-1
j_call: TRBJ2-2
d_call: -
clone_size: -
cdr3_aa: CSAIFFAAGELFF
cdr3_nt: TGCAGTGCCATTTTCTTCGCGGCGGGGGAGCTGTTTTTT

v_call: TRBV28
j_call: TRBJ2-7
d_call: -
clone_size: -
cdr3_aa: CASSLRFYRVSYEQYF
cdr3_nt: TGTGCCAGCAGTTTAAGATTCTACAGGGTGTCTTACGAGCAGTACTTC

v_call: TRBV28
j_call: TRBJ2-7
d_call: -
clone_size: many
cdr3_aa: CASTGTYYEQYF
cdr3_nt: TGTGCCAGCACCGGGACTTACTACGAGCAGTACTTC

v_call: TRBV5-1
j_call: TRBJ2-1
d_call: -
clone_size: -
cdr3_aa: CASSSDWTGEQFF
cdr3_nt: TGCGCCAGCAGCTCGGATTGGACGGGTGAGCAGTTCTTC

v_call: TRBV7-3
j_call: TRBJ2-2
d_call: TRBD1
clone_size: few
cdr3_aa: CASSSSGTGRVVNTGELFF
cdr3_nt: TGTGCCAGCAGCTCTTCCGGGACAGGGCGTGTAGTGAACACCGGGGAGCTGTTTTTT

v_call: TRBV7-7
j_call: TRBJ2-2
d_call: -
clone_size: many
cdr3_aa: CASSHLEDGELFF
cdr3_nt: TGTGCCAGCAGCCACCTTGAGGACGGGGAGCTGTTTTTT

v_call: TRBV5-1
j_call: TRBJ2-5
d_call: -
clone_size: few
cdr3_aa: CASSLVRGGKETQYF
cdr3_nt: TGCGCCAGCAGCTTGGTTCGTGGGGGGAAAGAGACCCAGTACTTC

v_call: TRBV5-4
j_call: TRBJ2-5
d_call: TRBD1
clone_size: -
cdr3_aa: CASSSPGTGGETQYF
cdr3_nt: TGTGCCAGCAGTAGCCCCGGGACAGGGGGGGAGACCCAGTACTTC

v_call: TRBV7-3
j_call: TRBJ1-1
d_call: TRBD1
clone_size: -
cdr3_aa: CASSFAGGDTEAFF
cdr3_nt: TGTGCCAGCAGCTTCGCAGGGGGGGACACTGAAGCTTTCTTT

v_call: TRBV7-8
j_call: TRBJ2-1
d_call: -
clone_size: -
cdr3_aa: CASSPIRRSYNEQFF
cdr3_nt: TGTGCCAGCAGCCCAATAAGGCGTTCCTACAATGAGCAGTTCTTC

v_call: TRBV7-9
j_call: TRBJ2-3
d_call: TRBD2
clone_size: -
cdr3_aa: CASSLGSGRSTDTQYF
cdr3_nt: TGTGCCAGCAGCTTAGGTAGCGGGCGCAGCACAGATACGCAGTATTTT

v_call: TRBV7-9
j_call: TRBJ2-5
d_call: -
clone_size: -
cdr3_aa: CASSLDQGTQYF
cdr3_nt: TGTGCCAGCAGCTTAGATCAGGGGACCCAGTACTTC

v_call: TRBV6-5
j_call: TRBJ1-2
d_call: -
clone_size: few
cdr3_aa: CASSYSTELGANYGYTF
cdr3_nt: TGTGCCAGCAGTTACTCGACGGAATTGGGAGCAAACTATGGCTACACCTTC

v_call: TRBV24-1
j_call: TRBJ2-3
d_call: -
clone_size: many
cdr3_aa: CATSDLHLGAGDTQYF
cdr3_nt: TGTGCCACCAGTGATTTGCATTTGGGGGCTGGAGATACGCAGTATTTT

v_call: TRBV28
j_call: TRBJ1-1
d_call: -
clone_size: many
cdr3_aa: CASSSIRGFPEAFF
cdr3_nt: TGTGCCAGCAGTTCTATTCGGGGGTTCCCTGAAGCTTTCTTT

v_call: TRBV3-1
j_call: TRBJ1-2
d_call: -
clone_size: -
cdr3_aa: CASSEGHLNYGYTF
cdr3_nt: TGTGCCAGCAGCGAGGGACATCTCAACTATGGCTACACCTTC

v_call: TRBV7-6
j_call: TRBJ2-3
d_call: -
clone_size: many
cdr3_aa: CASSLLMADTQYF
cdr3_nt: TGTGCCAGCAGCTTACTTATGGCGGATACGCAGTATTTT

v_call: TRBV18
j_call: TRBJ1-5
d_call: -
clone_size: many
cdr3_aa: CASSPRGGIQPQHF
cdr3_nt: TGTGCCAGCTCCCCGAGGGGGGGTATCCAGCCCCAGCATTTT

v_call: TRBV7-7
j_call: TRBJ2-1
d_call: -
clone_size: -
cdr3_aa: CASSFPPGGRFF
cdr3_nt: TGTGCCAGCAGCTTTCCCCCTGGGGGTCGGTTCTTC

v_call: TRBV28
j_call: TRBJ2-3
d_call: -
clone_size: many
cdr3_aa: CASSLLASTDTQYF
cdr3_nt: TGTGCCAGCAGTTTACTAGCGTCCACAGATACGCAGTATTTT

v_call: TRBV20-1
j_call: TRBJ1-2
d_call: TRBD1
clone_size: many
cdr3_aa: CSATGTGDRYTF
cdr3_nt: TGCAGTGCTACCGGGACAGGGGACCGATACACCTTC

v_call: TRBV6-1
j_call: TRBJ2-1
d_call: TRBD2
clone_size: many
cdr3_aa: CASSTLAGGPFKEQFF
cdr3_nt: TGTGCCAGCAGTACGCTAGCGGGAGGGCCCTTTAAGGAGCAGTTCTTC

v_call: TRBV5-1
j_call: TRBJ2-2
d_call: -
clone_size: few
cdr3_aa: CASSWGQRQNTGELFF
cdr3_nt: TGCGCCAGCAGCTGGGGTCAGCGTCAGAACACCGGGGAGCTGTTTTTT

v_call: TRBV5-1
j_call: TRBJ2-2
d_call: TRBD2
clone_size: many
cdr3_aa: CASSKGLAERTGELFF
cdr3_nt: TGCGCCAGCAGCAAGGGACTAGCGGAGCGCACCGGGGAGCTGTTTTTT

v_call: TRBV7-6
j_call: TRBJ1-4
d_call: TRBD1
clone_size: many
cdr3_aa: CASSLADRGLGEKLFF
cdr3_nt: TGTGCCAGCAGCTTAGCTGACAGGGGGCTAGGTGAAAAACTGTTTTTT

v_call: TRBV20-1
j_call: TRBJ2-1
d_call: TRBD2
clone_size: many
cdr3_aa: CSTGLAGASGNEQFF
cdr3_nt: TGCAGCACGGGACTAGCGGGAGCGTCCGGCAATGAGCAGTTCTTC

v_call: TRBV19
j_call: TRBJ1-5
d_call: -
clone_size: -
cdr3_aa: CASCRGGYDQPQHF
cdr3_nt: TGTGCCAGTTGCCGCGGGGGATATGATCAGCCCCAGCATTTT

v_call: TRBV4-1
j_call: TRBJ1-5
d_call: -
clone_size: many
cdr3_aa: CASSQDLIQPQHF
cdr3_nt: TGCGCCAGCAGCCAAGATTTAATCCAGCCCCAGCATTTT

v_call: TRBV25-1
j_call: TRBJ2-7
d_call: TRBD2
clone_size: many
cdr3_aa: CASSELLGTKTYEQYF
cdr3_nt: TGTGCCAGCAGTGAACTCCTCGGGACTAAGACCTACGAGCAGTACTTC

v_call: TRBV6-2/TRBV6-3
j_call: TRBJ2-2
d_call: -
clone_size: many
cdr3_aa: CASSYSAGNTGELFF
cdr3_nt: TGTGCCAGCAGTTATTCCGCGGGAAACACCGGGGAGCTGTTTTTT